This passage covers 3 T cell receptor beta chains from one sample sequenced in a study of cytomegalovirus exposure and HLA in healthy donors. Method: immunoSEQ multiplex PCR; TCRdb's copy keeps in-frame clones and lacks some. The table shows some 340,000 clones, with roughly 87% occurring only once. The source material was PBMCs. The receptors originated from a woman in her twenties or thirties in good health and CMV-seropositive.

Only a few counts were recorded for this clone. The rearrangement uses TRBV29-1 and TRBJ2-2; no clear D gene. The V gene lost 6 bases and the J gene lost 5 bases, with 4 bases spanning the gap. Germline CDR1 is SQVTM and CDR2 is ANQGSEA. The CDR3 covers 10 residues. CDR3 sequence: CSVGTGELFF. As DNA, the CDR3 is TGCAGCGTCGGGACCGGGGAGCTGTTTTTT.

This rearrangement joins TRBV5-1 to TRBJ2-3; D call uncertain. V was shortened by 3 bases and J by 3 bases, with 8 bases between the two germline ends. Germline V lookup: CDR1 SGHRS, CDR2 YFSETQ. The CDR3 totals 13 residues. This CDR3 is CASSWSATDTQYF. As DNA, the CDR3 is TGCGCCAGCAGCTGGTCCGCAACAGATACGCAGTATTTT.

As for this clone: Additional DNA sequences in this sample encode the identical CDR3. This chain links TRBV9 with TRBJ1-2; TRBD1 agrees at 10 bases. The CDR3 sequence is 15 residues long. Germline CDR1 SGDLS, CDR2 YYNGEE. The J segment lost 4 bases and the V segment lost 0 bases, leaving 3 bases of the junction unmatched. CDR3 loop: CASSVEGTGVYGYTF. CDR3 coding DNA: TGTGCCAGCAGCGTAGAAGGGACAGGGGTCTATGGCTACACCTTC.